This TCR beta chain emerged from a study of blood T cell repertoires in COVID-19. Study-level information: Cohort 3 recovery required two negative PCRs, clearance, or symptom resolution. Sources were T cells, B-cell-depleted T cells, or PBMCs; the material itself was cDNA or gDNA. From the United States, Italy and Spain came samples of acute and convalescent COVID-19.

V gave up 1 base and J gave up 3 bases, with 13 bases separating them. Germline V gene data show CDR1 as SGHVS and CDR2 as FNYEAQ. CDR3 length: 16 residues. Sequenced by immunoSEQ multiplex PCR; TCRdb stores in-frame clones only, minus some. The sample carries about 200,000 clones, 86% recorded once. Recruits, aged 18 to 89 years, lived in 24 US areas. The TCR originated in a woman aged 35 to 49 in a cohort exposed to, infected with or recovered from COVID-19 (not recorded which). Sequencing was done on a sample of PBMCs or T cells enriched from blood (not recorded which). This chain links TRBV7-6 with TRBJ1-3, with a weak D call TRBD1 (5 bases). CDR3 sequence (DNA): TGTGCCAGCAGCTTAGAAGCAGGGAAGAGTGGAAACACCATATATTTT. Amino acids: CASSLEAGKSGNTIYF.